This T cell receptor beta chain was recorded in a study of cytomegalovirus exposure and HLA in healthy donors. The PCR used 60 Vbeta and 13 Jbeta primers. This table comes from immunoSEQ multiplex PCR, and its TCRdb copy is limited to in-frame clones, with some not included. This sample's clone table lists more than 200,000 clones. A word on this clone: Its antigen is unknown.

This CDR3 has 12 amino acids. Trimming cost V 5 bases and J 10 bases, with 12 bases left between them. Germline V CDR1 and CDR2: SGHTA, FQGNSA. General study points: TCR association rates varied by HLA locus in a later analysis, with DRB1 highest and HLA-C lowest. Altogether, more than 150 TCR beta chains were recorded as cytomegalovirus-associated. CMV serostatus was the sole immune exposure information available. In a later analysis, common viral pathogens appeared linked to several of the most significant clusters.

Sequencing was performed on PBMCs. The V and J genes are TRBV7-2 and TRBJ2-1; weak D call: TRBD2 (5 bases). The sequence came from a woman in her 30s in good health and CMV-seropositive. In DNA form, the CDR3 reads TGTGCCAGCAGCCCCCGATGGGAGGAGCAGTTCTTC. Protein: CASSPRWEEQFF.